The rows below give T cell receptor beta chains drawn from one sample of a study of OX40 agonist ivuxolimab in advanced cancers. Generated by immunoSEQ multiplex PCR, the TCRdb table keeps only in-frame clones and is missing some. The table includes some 66,000 clones, around 83% detected once. The sequencing used CD4+ or CD8+ T cells sorted from blood, collected in a trial of the OX40 agonist ivuxolimab. These receptors were taken from an adult with an advanced solid tumor such as melanoma, head and neck, liver or kidney cancer. Each CDR3 is given with its conserved first and last residue. Fields, in order: CDR3 DNA, CDR3 protein, D gene, clone size, V gene, J gene. The D gene is left open where the match is weak. Rows may omit the clone size; those that give it use once, few, many or a size class.

TGCAGTGCTAGGGTCCGGGATACGCAGTATTTT	CSARVRDTQYF	.	.	TRBV20-1	TRBJ2-3
TGTGCCAGCAGCTTCGGAGGCAGCTTGAACACTGAAGCTTTCTTT	CASSFGGSLNTEAFF	.	once	TRBV7-2	TRBJ1-1
TGTGCCAGCCCCGACAGAGACAATGAGCAGTTCTTC	CASPDRDNEQFF	.	.	TRBV6-1	TRBJ2-1
TGTGCCAGCAGCTTAGATCAGGCGGGACGGACGAGGGTGGAGCAGTTCTTC	CASSLDQAGRTRVEQFF	.	few	TRBV11-2	TRBJ2-1
TGTGCCAGCAGCCGGAGGGGGCCGGATGAAAAACTGTTTTTT	CASSRRGPDEKLFF	TRBD1	.	TRBV2	TRBJ1-4
TGTGCCAGCAGTACCCGGACAGCCGTCCCCGTGGGGTCTTTGAAAAAAGATCAGCCCCAGCATTTT	CASSTRTAVPVGSLKKDQPQHF	.	.	TRBV28	TRBJ1-5
TGTGCCAGCAGTTACTATGGACAGGGCCCCTACAATGAGCAGTTCTTC	CASSYYGQGPYNEQFF	TRBD1	once	TRBV6-5	TRBJ2-1
TGTGCCAGCAGCTTTAGGAGCGGGAGGACCTACAATGAGCAGTTCTTC	CASSFRSGRTYNEQFF	TRBD2	.	TRBV5-4	TRBJ2-1
TGTGCCAGCAGCACCGGGACTAGCGGGAGTTACGAGCAGTACTTC	CASSTGTSGSYEQYF	TRBD2	.	TRBV9	TRBJ2-7
TGTGCCAGTAGTAACCGACTAGTCGTTGAGACCCAGTACTTC	CASSNRLVVETQYF	.	.	TRBV19	TRBJ2-5
TGTGCCTGGAAGACTGTCGGTGAAAAACTGTTTTTT	CAWKTVGEKLFF	.	.	TRBV30	TRBJ1-4
TGTGCCAGCTCACCACGAGTCTCAATGAACACTGAAGCTTTCTTT	CASSPRVSMNTEAFF	.	.	TRBV18	TRBJ1-1
TGTGCCAGCCAGGGGGTGAACACCGGGGAGCTGTTTTTT	CASQGVNTGELFF	TRBD1	.	TRBV6-1	TRBJ2-2
TGTGCCAGCTCACCACAGGGAAACACCATATATTTT	CASSPQGNTIYF	.	few	TRBV18	TRBJ1-3
TGTGCCAGCACCCGAGGGGGGCGCGTGGGAGCACAGGATGGCGAGCAGTACTTC	CASTRGGRVGAQDGEQYF	.	.	TRBV5-5	TRBJ2-7
TGTGCCTGGAGTGTAAGGAGGACATCGAACACCGGGGAGCTGTTTTTT	CAWSVRRTSNTGELFF	.	.	TRBV30	TRBJ2-2
TGTGCCAGCAGGAGATCAAGGGCGAACACTGAAGCTTTCTTT	CASRRSRANTEAFF	.	.	TRBV6-5	TRBJ1-1
TGTGCCAGTAGTATACAGGGGGGCTACGGGGAGCTGTTTTTT	CASSIQGGYGELFF	.	.	TRBV19	TRBJ2-2
TGTGCCAGCAGCTTAGAGGGCACAACCCAGTACTTC	CASSLEGTTQYF	.	.	TRBV7-2	TRBJ2-5
TGTGCCAGCAGCCCCGCCACCGGGGCCCAAGAGACCCAGTACTTC	CASSPATGAQETQYF	.	once	TRBV7-2	TRBJ2-5
TGCGCCAGCAATCCACTAGCGGGAGGCGACAATGAGCAGTTCTTC	CASNPLAGGDNEQFF	TRBD2	.	TRBV10-2	TRBJ2-1
TGTGCCAGCAGCTTAGCGGCTAGCGGGAGATCTGAGTACGAGCAGTACTTC	CASSLAASGRSEYEQYF	TRBD2	.	TRBV7-6	TRBJ2-7
TGTGCCAGCAGCCTGCCGAGTGGGACCAAAAACATTCAGTACTTC	CASSLPSGTKNIQYF	.	.	TRBV11-3	TRBJ2-4
TGCGCCAGCAGCTTGGGGCAGGCAAACCTCCCCGAGACCCAGTACTTC	CASSLGQANLPETQYF	.	.	TRBV5-1	TRBJ2-5
TGTGCCAGCAGCTATACAGGGGACCAGCCCCAGCATTTT	CASSYTGDQPQHF	TRBD1	.	TRBV7-8	TRBJ1-5
TGCAGCGGGACTAGCGGGCCCTCCGCCTACAATGAGCAGTTCTTC	CSGTSGPSAYNEQFF	TRBD2	.	TRBV29-1	TRBJ2-1
TGTGCCAGCACTCAGGGGGGGGAGACCCAGTACTTC	CASTQGGETQYF	.	.	TRBV21-1	TRBJ2-5
TGTGCCAGTAGTGAAAGACAGAGCAATCAGCCCCAGCATTTT	CASSERQSNQPQHF	.	.	TRBV19	TRBJ1-5
TGTGCCAGCAGCGTAGTGGGGAGCTCCTACAATGAGCAGTTCTTC	CASSVVGSSYNEQFF	.	.	TRBV9	TRBJ2-1
TGTGCCAGCAGTAAATTCTCTGGGGCCAACGTCCTGACTTTC	CASSKFSGANVLTF	.	.	TRBV28	TRBJ2-6
TGTGCCAGCAGTTCTGACAGGAGGGGAAATCAGCCCCAGCATTTT	CASSSDRRGNQPQHF	.	few	TRBV6-5	TRBJ1-5
TGTGCCAGCAGTTTTGCGGGGTTAGATACGCAGTATTTT	CASSFAGLDTQYF	.	.	TRBV6-4	TRBJ2-3
TGTGCCAGCAGCTTGGCCGTTCTCCCCAACACACCACAAGATACGCAGTATTTT	CASSLAVLPNTPQDTQYF	.	once	TRBV5-8	TRBJ2-3
TGCGCCAGCAGCCAAGGGACTAGCGGCCTATACGAGCAGTACTTC	CASSQGTSGLYEQYF	TRBD2	.	TRBV4-1	TRBJ2-7
TGTGCCAGTGCTGGGACTAGCGGATACCAAGAGACCCAGTACTTC	CASAGTSGYQETQYF	TRBD2	.	TRBV2	TRBJ2-5